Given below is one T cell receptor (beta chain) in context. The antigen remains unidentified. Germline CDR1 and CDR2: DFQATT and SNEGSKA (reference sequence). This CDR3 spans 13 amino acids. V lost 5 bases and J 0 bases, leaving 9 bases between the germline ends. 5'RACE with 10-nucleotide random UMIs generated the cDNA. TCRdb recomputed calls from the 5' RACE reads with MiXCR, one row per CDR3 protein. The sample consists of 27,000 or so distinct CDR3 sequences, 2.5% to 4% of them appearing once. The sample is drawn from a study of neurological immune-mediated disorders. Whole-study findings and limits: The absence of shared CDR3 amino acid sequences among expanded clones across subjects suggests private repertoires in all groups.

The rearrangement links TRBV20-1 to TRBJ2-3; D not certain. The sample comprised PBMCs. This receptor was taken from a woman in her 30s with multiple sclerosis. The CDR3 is CSAAGGSTDTQYF. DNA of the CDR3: TGCAGTGCTGCAGGCGGTAGCACAGATACGCAGTATTTT.